The 29 T cell receptor beta chains presented below share a single source sample, sequenced in a study of blood T cells in healthy people across ages. Then a second PCR, running about 6 to 11 cycles, was carried out with a sample-barcoded 5' primer and a J-beta primer mix. Using its own MiXCR run on the 5' RACE reads, TCRdb lists one record per CDR3 protein. The sample has hundreds of thousands of distinct CDR3 sequences; approximately 52% are singletons. The sequenced sample consisted of blood. Source of these receptors: a woman older than 75 in good health.

This clonotype occurred many times. The chain uses TRBV5-1 and TRBJ2-1; 8 positions agree with TRBD1. The J segment lost 6 bases and the V segment lost 4 bases, leaving 6 bases of the junction unmatched. The CDR3 totals 14 residues. CDR1 is SGHRS and CDR2 is YFSETQ in the germline V gene. For the CDR3, the DNA is TGCGCCAGCAGCGTGGGACAGGTCCTCAATGAGCAGTTCTTC. Its translation: CASSVGQVLNEQFF.

On this clonotype itself: Possible read error: a much larger clone is one base away. V and J are TRBV9 and TRBJ2-3; no clear D gene. Per the germline V gene, CDR1 is SGDLS and CDR2 is YYNGEE. The CDR3 sequence is 15 residues long. The CDR3 nucleotides read TGTGCCAACAGCGTCGAGGTATCTAGCACAGATACGCAGTATTTT. Translation gives CANSVEVSSTDTQYF. The full variable domain, its missing parts supplied by reference TRBV9 and TRBJ2-3, is DSGVTQTPKHLITATGQRVTLRCSPRSGDLSVYWYQQSLDQGLQFLIQYYNGEERAKGNILERFSAQQFPDLHSELNLSSLELGDSALYFCANSVEVSSTDTQYFGPGTRLTVL.

This clonotype was seen only a few times. This sequence joins TRBV7-2 and TRBJ2-3; 12 positions match TRBD2. CDR1 SGHTA and CDR2 FQGNSA come from the germline V gene. The CDR3 runs 18 residues. The trim removed 3 bases at V and 5 bases at J, leaving 12 bases unmatched. CDR3 sequence: CASSFAAGTSGWGDTQYF. Written as DNA, the CDR3 is TGTGCCAGCAGCTTCGCCGCTGGGACTAGCGGGTGGGGAGATACGCAGTATTTT.

This clonotype was seen more than once but under ten times. This chain connects TRBV20-1 to TRBJ2-7; 9 bases are shared with TRBD1. The J call may be in error: the DNA end matches TRBJ2-5 better. The CDR3 covers 12 residues. Per germline, CDR1 DFQATT and CDR2 SNEGSKA (reference sequence). CDR3 in DNA: TGCAGTGCTCCAGGACAGGGGGAGACCCAGTACTTC. It encodes CSAPGQGETQYF.

The sample holds a few counts of this clonotype. The rearrangement joins TRBV18 to TRBJ2-7; D possibly uses TRBD1 or TRBD2 (5 bases each). Trimming shortened V by 5 bases and J by 0 bases, and 11 bases separated the two germline ends. The CDR3 has 14 residues. The germline gives CDR1 KGHSH, CDR2 LQKENI. CDR3 protein: CASSVGAGSYEQYF. CDR3 sequence (DNA): TGTGCCAGCTCAGTCGGGGCCGGCTCCTACGAGCAGTACTTC.

The chain carries TRBV12-3 or TRBV12-4 and TRBJ2-5, with D maybe TRBD1 (5 bases). The CDR3 is made up of 13 amino acids. V lost 5 bases to trimming and J lost 3 bases, with 10 bases between them. CDR3 residues: CASSPGFEETQYF. DNA of the CDR3: TGTGCCAGCAGTCCAGGGTTTGAAGAGACCCAGTACTTC.

J is TRBJ2-3 and V is TRBV4-1; 15 bases are a match to TRBD2. Per germline, CDR1 MGHRA and CDR2 YSYEKL. V lost 1 base, J lost 6 bases, and 8 bases stayed unmatched. There are 18 residues in the CDR3. CDR3: CASSQGTSGGAVTDTQYF. The CDR3 coding sequence is TGCGCCAGCAGCCAAGGGACTAGCGGGGGGGCAGTCACGGATACGCAGTATTTT.

The rearrangement uses TRBV12-3 or TRBV12-4 and TRBJ1-2; perhaps TRBD1 as D (5 bases). The V gene lost 7 bases and the J gene lost 6 bases, with 15 bases spanning the gap. The CDR3 spans 13 residues. The CDR3 here is CASTPWGSHGYTF. The CDR3 DNA follows: TGTGCCAGCACCCCCTGGGGGAGCCATGGCTACACCTTC.

Note on this clonotype: The junction differs from germline at one of its ends, possibly a read error. This rearrangement joins TRBV12-3 or TRBV12-4 to TRBJ2-5, with a weak D call TRBD2 (5 bases). This CDR3 contains 14 residues. The CDR3 spells CASSVALVMETQYF. In DNA, the CDR3 is TGTGCCAGCAGTGTAGCGTTGGTAATGGAGACCCAGTACTTC.

To note about this clonotype: A read error may explain this, as a much larger clone is one base away. The chain links TRBV7-9 to TRBJ2-1; D unclear. V was cut by 8 bases and J by 7 bases, with 24 bases left in between. Germline V gene sequence: CDR1 SEHNR, CDR2 FQNEAQ (reference sequence). The length of the CDR3 is 16 residues. CDR3 DNA sequence: TGTGCCAGCGCCCCACCAGCAGCAAATATTGGTAATGAGCAGTTCTTC. Translating it yields CASAPPAANIGNEQFF. Using reference TRBV7-9 and TRBJ2-1 for the parts outside the CDR3, the full variable domain is DTGVSQNPRHKITKRGQNVTFRCDPISEHNRLYWYRQTLGQGPEFLTYFQNEAQLEKSRLLSDRFSAERPKGSFSTLEIQRTEQGDSAMYLCASAPPAANIGNEQFFGPGTRLTVL.

Concerning this clonotype itself: A much larger clone lies a single base off, so this may be a read error. The chain links TRBV2 to TRBJ2-3; 9 bases match TRBD1. CDR1 is SNHLY, CDR2 FYNNEI, per germline. This CDR3 is built from 18 residues. The CDR3 sequence is CACSEDPGTGLHIDTQYF. For the CDR3, the DNA is TGTGCCTGCAGTGAAGATCCCGGGACAGGGCTCCACATAGATACGCAGTATTTT.

This clonotype has ten or more counts. J is TRBJ2-3 and V is TRBV5-1; unclear D gene. Trimming left V 0 bases short and J 2 bases short, with 13 bases between. Looked up from germline, CDR1 is SGHRS and CDR2 is YFSETQ. The CDR3 is 16 amino acids. CDR3 nucleotides: TGCGCCAGCAGCTTGGTTGCCCCGATTACCACAGATACGCAGTATTTT. This encodes CASSLVAPITTDTQYF.

This clonotype was counted many times. Its ends do not fully match the called genes, so a read error is possible. The J gene is TRBJ2-1, the V gene TRBV12-3 or TRBV12-4; tentatively, D is TRBD1 (7 bases). This CDR3 comprises 12 residues. The CDR3 coding sequence is TGCGCCAGCAGCTTGGAGGGGGCTGAGCAGTTCTTC. This translates into CASSLEGAEQFF.

The V call is TRBV5-1, the J call TRBJ2-7, with D hard to call. The germline V gene encodes CDR1 SGHRS and CDR2 YFSETQ. This CDR3 region has 14 residues. The V and J ends lost 4 bases and 2 bases respectively, with 13 bases between them. The CDR3 coding sequence is TGCGCCAGCAGCGCCTTGACAACCACCTACGAGCAGTACTTC. Encoded protein: CASSALTTTYEQYF.

This clonotype was seen a handful of times. The chain recombines TRBV7-3 with TRBJ2-1, with a weak D call TRBD1 (6 bases). V lost 5 bases to trimming and J lost 6 bases, with 20 bases between them. This CDR3 region has 16 residues. Germline-derived CDR1 and CDR2 are SGHTA and FQGTGA. This CDR3 reads CASSPQAGTIGNEQFF. As DNA, the CDR3 is TGTGCCAGCAGCCCCCAGGCCGGGACAATAGGCAATGAGCAGTTCTTC.

As regards this clonotype: The junction shows a germline mismatch at one end, possibly a read error. The V gene is TRBV3-1, the J gene TRBJ2-1; D is possibly TRBD2 (7 bases). This CDR3 spans 17 amino acids. CDR1 and CDR2 (germline): LGHDT, YNNKEL (reference sequence). The CDR3 bases are TGTGCCGGCAGCCAAGAAGGGGGAAGAAGCGGGAACAATGAGCAGTTCTTC. Amino acids: CAGSQEGGRSGNNEQFF.

This clonotype has just a few counts. The chain joins TRBV10-3 to TRBJ2-2; D gene unclear. Trimming stripped 8 bases from V and 0 bases from J, with 10 bases between. CDR1 ENHRY and CDR2 SYGVKD come from the germline V gene. The CDR3 runs 14 residues. The CDR3 protein is CAIALAANTGELFF. CDR3 in DNA: TGTGCCATCGCGTTGGCGGCGAACACCGGGGAGCTGTTTTTT.

The V call is TRBV28, the J call TRBJ1-4; a possible D gene is TRBD1 (6 bases). The CDR3 runs 14 residues. The V and J ends lost 5 bases and 4 bases respectively, with 11 bases between them. Germline lookup yields CDR1 MDHEN and CDR2 SYDVKM. The CDR3: CASSVTGNNEKLFF. The CDR3 nucleotides read TGTGCCAGCAGTGTGACAGGAAATAATGAAAAACTGTTTTTT. The variable domain in full, completed from reference TRBV28 and TRBJ1-4, reads DVKVTQSSRYLVKRTGEKVFLECVQDMDHENMFWYRQDPGLGLRLIYFSYDVKMKEKGDIPEGYSVSREKKERFSLILESASTNQTSMYLCASSVTGNNEKLFFGSGTQLSVL.

There are a few counts of this clonotype. The chain carries TRBV6-2 or TRBV6-3 and TRBJ2-6; 7 nucleotides match TRBD1. Germline CDR1 and CDR2: MNHEY and SVGEGT. The ends lost 0 bases at V and 0 bases at J; junction bases unmatched: 8. The CDR3 totals 19 residues. Here the CDR3 reads CASSYSIGQDFSGANVLTF. The CDR3 DNA reads TGTGCCAGCAGTTACTCGATAGGACAGGACTTCTCTGGGGCCAACGTCCTGACTTTC.

In nucleotides, the CDR3 is TGTGCCATCAGTGAAGGGCAGAGGGGCGAAAAACTGTTTTTT. It encodes CAISEGQRGEKLFF. The J gene is TRBJ1-4, the V gene TRBV10-3, with D possibly matching TRBD1 (5 bases). CDR1 and CDR2 from the germline V gene are ENHRY and SYGVKD. V lost 3 bases and J lost 8, with 13 bases in between. The CDR3 extends over 14 amino acids.

This clonotype was seen only once. One base away lies a much larger clone, so this may be a sequencing read error. This rearrangement joins TRBV5-1 to TRBJ2-1; D is perhaps TRBD1 (6 bases). CDR1 and CDR2 (germline): SGHRS, YFSETQ. V was pared by 7 bases and J by 0 bases, with 17 bases between. The CDR3 has 16 residues. CDR3 sequence reads: CASGASTGSSYNEQFF. DNA for the CDR3: TGCGCCAGCGGCGCAAGTACAGGGAGCTCCTACAATGAGCAGTTCTTC.

The rearrangement uses TRBV29-1 and TRBJ2-3; 8 bases map to TRBD1. Per germline, CDR1 SQVTM and CDR2 ANQGSEA. V shed 3 bases, J shed 1 base, and the junction held 6 bases outside the gene matches. The CDR3 loop spans 15 amino acids. CDR3 DNA sequence: TGCAGCGTTGACCGTGGGACAGGCCGCACAGATACGCAGTATTTT. This translates into CSVDRGTGRTDTQYF.

The genes are TRBV10-1 and TRBJ2-3; no clear D gene. Germline-derived CDR1 and CDR2 are WNHNN and SYGVQD (reference sequence). Trimming left V 3 bases short and J 6 bases short, with 16 bases between. The CDR3 consists of 15 residues. The CDR3 nucleotides read TGCGCCAGCAGTGAAGCCAGGCACGTCGGTGATACGCAGTATTTT. The encoded protein is CASSEARHVGDTQYF.

This clonotype was detected once. The CDR3 DNA is TGCAGTGCCTCTGCCGGGGAAACCTATGGCTACACCTTC. Residues: CSASAGETYGYTF. The genes are TRBV20-1 and TRBJ1-2, with no clear D. Germline values: CDR1 DFQATT, CDR2 SNEGSKA (reference sequence). Trimming stripped 6 bases from V and 4 bases from J, with 15 bases between. There are 13 residues in the CDR3.

This rearrangement joins TRBV27 to TRBJ2-1; 8 nucleotides align to TRBD2. CDR3 length equals 16 residues. Germline V gene lookup returns CDR1 MNHEY and CDR2 SMNVEV (reference sequence). The V gene end was trimmed by 10 bases and the J gene end by 5 bases; junction bases not matched to a gene: 16. CDR3 residues: CAISQLREGEHNEQFF. The DNA for the CDR3 is TGTGCCATCTCACAGTTACGGGAGGGTGAACACAATGAGCAGTTCTTC.

With respect to this clonotype: A single base separates this from a much larger clone, so it may be a read error. The CDR3: CVSSQGLAGVQETQYF. The CDR3 nucleotides are TGTGTCAGCAGCCAGGGACTAGCGGGAGTCCAAGAGACCCAGTACTTC. V and J are TRBV7-9 and TRBJ2-5, with 14 bases identical to TRBD2. The germline V gene has CDR1 SEHNR and CDR2 FQNEAQ (reference sequence). The CDR3 sequence is 16 residues long. The whole variable domain, remainder taken from reference TRBV7-9 and TRBJ2-5, is DTGVSQNPRHKITKRGQNVTFRCDPISEHNRLYWYRQTLGQGPEFLTYFQNEAQLEKSRLLSDRFSAERPKGSFSTLEIQRTEQGDSAMYLCVSSQGLAGVQETQYFGPGTRLLVL.

In regard to this clonotype: A much larger clone is a single base away; this may be a read error. The chain carries TRBV4-1 and TRBJ2-7; D ambiguous. This CDR3 region has 17 residues. Germline values: CDR1 MGHRA, CDR2 YSYEKL. V was trimmed by 0 bases and J by 1 base, leaving 16 bases between them. The CDR3 spells CASSQERAAARSYEQYF. The CDR3 DNA reads TGCGCCAGCAGCCAAGAACGGGCTGCCGCCCGATCCTACGAGCAGTACTTC.

The chain links TRBV6-1 to TRBJ1-2; D call uncertain. The length of the CDR3 is 13 residues. Germline loops: CDR1 MNHNS, CDR2 SASEGT. V lost 5 bases to trimming and J lost 4 bases, with 11 bases between them. CDR3 bases: TGTGCCAGCAGTCTAGGCAGGATCTATGGCTACACCTTC. Amino acids: CASSLGRIYGYTF.

This sequence joins TRBV20-1 and TRBJ2-1; D is possibly TRBD2 (6 bases). Trimming shortened V by 1 base and J by 0 bases, and 7 bases separated the two germline ends. Germline CDR1 and CDR2: DFQATT and SNEGSKA (reference sequence). This CDR3 comprises 14 residues. The CDR3 bases are TGCAGTGCTAGAGGCGGGGTCTCCTACAATGAGCAGTTCTTC. Translated: CSARGGVSYNEQFF.